The T cell receptor (beta chain) described here comes from a study of identical twins. Whole-study results and caveats: The study drew conclusions from cross-sectional statistical analysis, not from following the same donors.

Germline trimming cut 10 bases from V and 0 bases from J; bases unmatched to any gene: 16. Germline lookup yields CDR1 MDHEN and CDR2 SYDVKM. The CDR3 is 18 amino acids. This clonotype was observed many times. Its target is not known. Addition of a universal primer site occurred through template switching, and cDNA carried unique molecular identifiers. TCRdb independently ran MiXCR on the 5' RACE reads; one entry per CDR3 protein. The sample consists of about 220,000 distinct CDR3 sequences, 6.5% to 9% of them appearing once. The data were also submitted as part of a second study, on yellow fever vaccine responses in identical twins. That paper adds: Each twin's T cell response to the vaccine was reported to look partly convergent and partly personalized.

The chain has TRBV28 and TRBJ1-5; 9 bases are a match to TRBD1. This TCR derives from a young woman in good health. Sequenced: CD8+ T cells sorted from blood. DNA for the CDR3: TGTGCCACCACTATTGGACAGGGGTATATCCATAGCAATCAGCCCCAGCATTTT. Encoded protein: CATTIGQGYIHSNQPQHF.